A selection of T cell receptor beta chains follows, all from one sample in a study of blood T cell repertoires in COVID-19. Repertoires were generated with immunoSEQ multiplex PCR, while TCRdb's copy carries only in-frame clones and drops some. The data contain about 180,000 clones, approximately 90% of them singletons. Sample: peripheral blood. Source of these receptors: a young woman with active or convalescent COVID-19. CDR3s leave out the opening cysteine and the closing phenylalanine or tryptophan. Fields, in order: J gene, V gene, CDR3 protein.

j_call: TRBJ2-7
v_call: TRBV4-1
cdr3_aa: ASSRGLGYEQY

j_call: TRBJ2-1
v_call: TRBV4-1
cdr3_aa: ASSQAIAGVYNEQF

j_call: TRBJ2-6
v_call: TRBV18
cdr3_aa: ASSPFTGLSGANVLT

j_call: TRBJ1-3
v_call: TRBV2
cdr3_aa: ASSSDTSGNTIY

j_call: TRBJ1-5
v_call: TRBV28
cdr3_aa: ASRSGGTGRQPQH

j_call: TRBJ1-6
v_call: TRBV10-3
cdr3_aa: AITPEPYNSPLH

j_call: TRBJ2-7
v_call: TRBV5-1
cdr3_aa: ASSLGTSQDYEQY

j_call: TRBJ1-5
v_call: TRBV6-6
cdr3_aa: ASTRDIHSNQPQH

j_call: TRBJ2-1
v_call: TRBV10-2
cdr3_aa: ATSDSFLSSYNEQF

j_call: TRBJ1-1
v_call: TRBV12-3/TRBV12-4
cdr3_aa: ASSYRGNTEAF

j_call: TRBJ1-2
v_call: TRBV10-1
cdr3_aa: ARPGTGASYGYT

j_call: TRBJ2-5
v_call: TRBV10-2
cdr3_aa: ASSVAGETQY

j_call: TRBJ1-5
v_call: TRBV19
cdr3_aa: ASIVGQGGQPQH

j_call: TRBJ2-1
v_call: TRBV5-1
cdr3_aa: ASSSRDTNSYNEQF

j_call: TRBJ2-5
v_call: TRBV5-5
cdr3_aa: ASSRGLAGLETQY

j_call: TRBJ1-3
v_call: TRBV28
cdr3_aa: ASSLGGARGNTIY

j_call: TRBJ1-5
v_call: TRBV15
cdr3_aa: ATSRGTGGQPQH

j_call: TRBJ1-2
v_call: TRBV3-1/TRBV3-2
cdr3_aa: ASSRTGPYGYT

j_call: TRBJ2-4
v_call: TRBV5-1
cdr3_aa: ASSWGLAGTSSPVTGIQY

j_call: TRBJ1-2
v_call: TRBV29-1
cdr3_aa: SVEYITGSGYT

j_call: TRBJ1-6
v_call: TRBV9
cdr3_aa: ASSVAGTVNNSPLH

j_call: TRBJ1-2
v_call: TRBV10-1
cdr3_aa: ASSETRRYGYT

j_call: TRBJ2-7
v_call: TRBV7-9
cdr3_aa: ASSDRDRSYEQY